Listed below are T cell receptor beta chains from one sample, sequenced in a study of T cells in Graves' hyperthyroidism and ophthalmopathy. TCRdb itself ran the multiplex PCR reads through MiXCR, one entry per CDR3 protein. The sample consists of under 450,000 distinct CDR3 sequences, around 14% of them appearing once. Sequences were obtained from blood. The receptors were sampled from a woman under 30 with Graves' hyperthyroidism. The conserved cysteine and the conserved F or W are not part of the CDR3 here.

>TRBJ2-7|TRBV6-1
ASRQTGTGLEQY
>TRBJ2-1|TRBV9
ASSVQLDRYNEQF
>TRBJ2-3|TRBV11-2
ASSVSGRPWGGTDTQY
>TRBJ2-1|TRBV19
ASSSTGRLSSYNEQF
>TRBJ2-7|TRBV20-1
SARGLALTYEQY
>TRBJ2-5|TRBV10-3
AISTPASGISELQETQY
>TRBJ2-1|TRBV12-3/TRBV12-4
ASSPGLAGSRENEQF
>TRBJ2-2|TRBV5-1
ASSITLAGGPTGELF
>TRBJ2-1|TRBV20-1
SATRDIWDEQF
>TRBJ2-1|TRBV11-2
ASSQNSGTSGYNEQF
>TRBJ2-3|TRBV20-1
SARENADTQY
>TRBJ2-3|TRBV12-3/TRBV12-4
ASSLGPGTVTDTQY
>TRBJ2-3|TRBV24-1
ATSDPRTGLAPDTQY
>TRBJ2-3|TRBV6-2/TRBV6-3
ASSKLGQVGLAGAHSTDTQY
>TRBJ1-3|TRBV15
ATSRDPGPGNTIY
>TRBJ2-7|TRBV7-3
ASSLNGVSEVQY
>TRBJ1-3|TRBV2
ASSIRQITSGNTIY
>TRBJ1-2|TRBV2
ASVGTSRRYGYT
>TRBJ2-3|TRBV3-1
ASSQDSTRGTDTQY
>TRBJ2-2|TRBV11-2
ASSLGRGLKAGELF
>TRBJ2-7|TRBV7-6
ASSLEQGAYEQY
>TRBJ2-3|TRBV4-2
ASSHGQGGTDTQY
>TRBJ2-3|TRBV19
ASTRRSAGTDTQY
>TRBJ2-1|TRBV6-2/TRBV6-3
ASSPGAAGEQF
>TRBJ2-7|TRBV4-1
ASSSSGTKNYEQY
>TRBJ1-1|TRBV6-1
ASRFVAEAF
>TRBJ2-6|TRBV24-1
ATSAPLQGVNGANVLT
>TRBJ2-7|TRBV6-5
ASSSEGVRYEQY
>TRBJ1-1|TRBV20-1
SAREGWGGNTEAF
>TRBJ2-1|TRBV20-1
SARGTSGGALHEQF
>TRBJ1-3|TRBV28
ASSPQGTGNTIY